The 17 T cell receptor beta chains below all came from one sample that was sequenced in a study of cytomegalovirus exposure and HLA in healthy donors. The data were produced by immunoSEQ multiplex PCR, yet TCRdb's version contains in-frame clones alone and is incomplete. Counted here are 300,000 or so clones, 88% occurring once; the ten biggest clones make up roughly 0.88%. Input material: PBMCs. Receptor source: a man younger than 40 in good health and CMV-seronegative.

The chain has TRBV5-4 and TRBJ2-2, with 10 bases lining up with TRBD1. The J segment lost 4 bases and the V segment lost 4 bases, leaving 7 bases of the junction unmatched. CDR1 and CDR2 from the germline V gene are SGHNT and YYREEE (reference sequence). CDR3 length equals 16 residues. CDR3: CASSPGTGVVTGELFF. In DNA, the CDR3 is TGTGCCAGCAGCCCCGGGACAGGGGTAGTCACCGGGGAGCTGTTTTTT. The whole variable domain, filled in from reference TRBV5-4 and TRBJ2-2, reads ETGVTQSPTHLIKTRGQQVTLRCSSQSGHNTVSWYQQALGQGPQFIFQYYREEENGRGNFPPRFSGLQFPNYSSELNVNALELDDSALYLCASSPGTGVVTGELFFGEGSRLTVL.

This rearrangement joins TRBV5-5 to TRBJ1-1; no clear D. Germline V gene lookup returns CDR1 SGHKS and CDR2 YYEKEE (reference sequence). The CDR3 length is 14 residues. The V end was cut by 0 bases, the J end by 6 bases, with 12 bases between. The CDR3 reads CASSLGRSGPEAFF. DNA for the CDR3: TGTGCCAGCAGCTTGGGGCGAAGCGGCCCTGAAGCTTTCTTT.

The chain couples TRBV19 to TRBJ1-2; TRBD1 agrees at 8 bases. The length of the CDR3 is 15 residues. The germline V gene encodes CDR1 LNHDA and CDR2 SQIVND (reference sequence). After removal of 7 bases from V and 4 bases from J, the junction contained 11 bases not matched to a gene. CDR3 bases: TGTGCCAGTACCCCGAGGACAGGGTGGGTCTATGGCTACACCTTC. Translated: CASTPRTGWVYGYTF.

This chain uses TRBV6-6 with TRBJ2-7, with 11 positions matching TRBD2. The CDR3 covers 16 residues. Germline trimming cut 6 bases from V and 0 bases from J; bases unmatched to any gene: 7. Germline V lookup: CDR1 MNHNY, CDR2 SVGAGI (reference sequence). This CDR3 is CASSQSSGGISYEQYF. The CDR3 DNA is TGTGCCAGCAGCCAATCTAGCGGGGGGATCTCCTACGAGCAGTACTTC.

The chain has TRBV9 and TRBJ2-6; the D gene is possibly TRBD1 (6 bases). With 3 bases removed from V and 2 bases from J, the gap between germline ends came to 15 bases. CDR1 and CDR2 from the germline V gene are SGDLS and YYNGEE. This CDR3 has 17 residues. In DNA form, the CDR3 reads TGTGCCAGCAGCGCATACTCACAGGGAACTGGGGCCAACGTCCTGACTTTC. It codes for CASSAYSQGTGANVLTF.

The chain joins TRBV2 to TRBJ1-1, with 11 bases identical to TRBD1. The CDR3 runs 16 residues. CDR1 and CDR2 (germline): SNHLY, FYNNEI. V shed 6 bases and J 1 base; nucleotides not matched to a gene: 7. For the CDR3, the DNA is TGTGCCAGCAGAGGACAGGGGGCAAGTTCGAACACTGAAGCTTTCTTT. Its translation: CASRGQGASSNTEAFF.

The gene calls are TRBV10-3 and TRBJ1-2; 12 bases map to TRBD1. The germline V gene has CDR1 ENHRY and CDR2 SYGVKD. After removal of 4 bases from V and 2 bases from J, the junction contained 5 bases not matched to a gene. The CDR3 sequence is 16 residues long. CDR3 sequence: CAISGSGTGGNYGYTF. DNA of the CDR3: TGTGCCATCAGTGGGTCTGGGACAGGGGGCAACTATGGCTACACCTTC.

This rearrangement joins TRBV2 to TRBJ2-7; 12 bases map to TRBD2. The CDR3 is 15 residues long. Losses at the gene ends were 6 bases for V and 5 bases for J; bases not matched to a gene: 8. Germline CDR1 SNHLY, CDR2 FYNNEI. This CDR3 is CASRDRLAGVNEQYF. CDR3 DNA sequence: TGTGCCAGCAGGGACCGACTAGCGGGGGTGAACGAGCAGTACTTC. The full variable domain, its missing parts supplied by reference TRBV2 and TRBJ2-7, is EPEVTQTPSHQVTQMGQEVILRCVPISNHLYFYWYRQILGQKVEFLVSFYNNEISEKSEIFDDQFSVERPDGSNFTLKIRSTKLEDSAMYFCASRDRLAGVNEQYFGPGTRLTVT.

V is TRBV7-6 and J is TRBJ2-5; no definite D call. The CDR3 contains 12 residues. Germline CDR1 SGHVS, CDR2 FNYEAQ. V was trimmed by 5 bases and J by 5 bases, leaving 9 bases between them. The CDR3 reads CASSLAVETQYF. Written as DNA, the CDR3 is TGTGCCAGCAGCCTTGCGGTGGAGACCCAGTACTTC.

The rearrangement joins TRBV21-1 to TRBJ2-7; the table names TRBD2, a call not compared with the DNA. TRBV21-1 is reported as a pseudogene. The length of the CDR3 is 15 residues. This CDR3 reads CASSKARGADCEQYF. The CDR3 DNA reads TGTGCCAGCAGCAAAGCGCGTGGAGCAGACTGCGAGCAGTACTTC.

This chain uses TRBV7-9 with TRBJ1-2; D possibly corresponds to TRBD1 (6 bases). The V gene's germline CDR1 is SEHNR and CDR2 FQNEAQ (reference sequence). The CDR3 contains 14 residues. Trimming took off 2 bases at V and 5 bases at J, with 12 bases between the two ends. CDR3 residues: CASSLMRQVYGYTF. The CDR3 DNA follows: TGTGCCAGCAGCTTAATGAGACAGGTATATGGCTACACCTTC.

The gene calls are TRBV19 and TRBJ1-5; 8 bases fit TRBD1. From germline, CDR1 is LNHDA and CDR2 SQIVND (reference sequence). This CDR3 comprises 16 residues. Trimming at V came to 5 bases and at J to 4 bases, leaving 10 bases not matched to a gene. Written as DNA, the CDR3 is TGTGCCAGTAGTCTATTCAGGGGACAGGTAAATCAGCCCCAGCATTTT. It specifies CASSLFRGQVNQPQHF.

V gene TRBV28 combines with J gene TRBJ2-7, with D perhaps matching TRBD2 (5 bases). Germline lookup yields CDR1 MDHEN and CDR2 SYDVKM. The CDR3 length is 13 residues. Trimming removed 6 bases from V and 10 bases from J, with 19 bases in between. CDR3 DNA sequence: TGTGCCAGCAGCGGGCCCGGGGATAACCAACAGTACTTC. It codes for CASSGPGDNQQYF. Variable domain in full (rest from reference TRBV28 and TRBJ2-7): DVKVTQSSRYLVKRTGEKVFLECVQDMDHENMFWYRQDPGLGLRLIYFSYDVKMKEKGDIPEGYSVSREKKERFSLILESASTNQTSMYLCASSGPGDNQQYFGPGTRLTVT.

In DNA, the CDR3 is TGTGCCAGCTCACCACAGGGAGGGATGGAGACCCAGTACTTC. It specifies CASSPQGGMETQYF. This rearrangement joins TRBV18 to TRBJ2-5; 7 bases fit TRBD2. Germline CDR1 KGHSH, CDR2 LQKENI. Germline trimming cut 1 base from V and 5 bases from J; bases unmatched to any gene: 4. This CDR3 is 14 amino acids long.

This rearrangement joins TRBV5-1 to TRBJ1-4, with D maybe TRBD1 (5 bases). Trimming took 4 bases from V and 3 from J, leaving 16 bases between them. CDR1 is SGHRS and CDR2 is YFSETQ in the germline V gene. The CDR3 has 16 residues. For the CDR3, the DNA is TGCGCCAGCAGCCCAGACAGCCGCCTGCCTAATGAAAAACTGTTTTTT. Translated, it gives CASSPDSRLPNEKLFF.

The chain carries TRBV7-2 and TRBJ1-2; 8 bases line up with TRBD1. Trimming removed 5 bases from V and 8 bases from J; junction bases left unmatched: 13. Germline loops: CDR1 SGHTA, CDR2 FQGNSA. This CDR3 contains 15 residues. The CDR3 coding sequence is TGTGCCAGCAGCCTGGACAGGGTGAAGTACGGGGGCTACACCTTC. The encoded protein is CASSLDRVKYGGYTF.

The rearrangement joins TRBV7-9 to TRBJ2-7, with TRBD1 matching 7 bases. CDR1 SEHNR and CDR2 FQNEAQ come from the germline V gene (reference sequence). The CDR3 contains 16 residues. Trimming removed 0 bases from V and 3 bases from J; junction bases left unmatched: 8. The CDR3 coding sequence is TGTGCCAGCAGCTTAGCTCCCGGGACAGACGACTACGAGCAGTACTTC. Its translation is CASSLAPGTDDYEQYF.